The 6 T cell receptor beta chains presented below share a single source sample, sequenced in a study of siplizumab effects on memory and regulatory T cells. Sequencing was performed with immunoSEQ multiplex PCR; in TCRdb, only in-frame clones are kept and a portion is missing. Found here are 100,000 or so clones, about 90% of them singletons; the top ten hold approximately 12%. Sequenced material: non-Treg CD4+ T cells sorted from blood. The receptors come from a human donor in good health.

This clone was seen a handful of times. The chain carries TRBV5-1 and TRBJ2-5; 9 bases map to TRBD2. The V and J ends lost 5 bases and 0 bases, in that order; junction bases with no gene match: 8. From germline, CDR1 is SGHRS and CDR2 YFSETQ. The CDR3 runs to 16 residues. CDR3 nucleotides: TGCGCCAGCAGGATGGGGGTAGCGGGGGACCAAGAGACCCAGTACTTC. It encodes CASRMGVAGDQETQYF.

DNA for the CDR3: TGTGCCAGCAGTTACTCAGCAGCTCCTGAAGCTTTCTTT. It specifies CASSYSAAPEAFF. The J gene is TRBJ1-1, the V gene TRBV6-6, with unresolved D. Trimming stripped 0 bases from V and 6 bases from J, with 8 bases between. CDR1 and CDR2 (germline): MNHNY, SVGAGI (reference sequence). This CDR3 is built from 13 residues.

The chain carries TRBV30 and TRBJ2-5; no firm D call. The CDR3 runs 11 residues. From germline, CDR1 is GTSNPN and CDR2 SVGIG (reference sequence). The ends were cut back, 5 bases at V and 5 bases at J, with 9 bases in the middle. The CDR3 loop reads CAWGLRETQYF. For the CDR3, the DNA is TGTGCCTGGGGTCTTCGGGAGACCCAGTACTTC.

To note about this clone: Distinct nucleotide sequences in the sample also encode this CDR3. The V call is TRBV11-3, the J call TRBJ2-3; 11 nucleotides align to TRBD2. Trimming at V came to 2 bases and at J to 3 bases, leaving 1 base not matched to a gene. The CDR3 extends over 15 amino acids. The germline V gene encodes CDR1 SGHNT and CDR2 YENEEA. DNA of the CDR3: TGTGCCAGCAGCTTAAGGACTAGCGGGACAGATACGCAGTATTTT. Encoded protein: CASSLRTSGTDTQYF.

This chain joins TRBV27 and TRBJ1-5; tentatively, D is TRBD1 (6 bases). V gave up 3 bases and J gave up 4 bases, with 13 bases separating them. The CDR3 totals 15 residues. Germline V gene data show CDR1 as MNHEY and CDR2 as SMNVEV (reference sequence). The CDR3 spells CASSFTGRKNQPQHF. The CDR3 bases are TGTGCCAGCAGTTTTACAGGGAGAAAGAATCAGCCCCAGCATTTT.

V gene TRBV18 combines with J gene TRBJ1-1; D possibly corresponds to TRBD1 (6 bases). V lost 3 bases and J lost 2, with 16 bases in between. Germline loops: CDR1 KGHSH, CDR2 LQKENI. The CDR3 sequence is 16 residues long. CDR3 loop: CASSPSGGRTNTEAFF. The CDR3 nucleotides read TGTGCCAGCTCACCTTCGGGGGGCAGGACAAACACTGAAGCTTTCTTT.